This TCR beta chain is drawn from a study of cytomegalovirus exposure and HLA in healthy donors (dated by TCRdb to 2016 to 2017). Describing the broader study: An earlier analysis of 587 of the donors reported approximately 260 Gb of sequence data and 117 million unique TCR beta sequences obtained from roughly 170 million T cells. An early release that covered around 590 HLA-typed donors contained approximately 300 gigabases of sequencing data and tens of millions of unique TCR sequences. Among the roughly 400 genotyped donors, around 79% belonged to the genetic ancestry cluster associated with self-reported Caucasian donors. The aim of the study was to test whether cataloging public T cell receptors could identify signatures of past pathogen exposure. The study used immunosequencing to profile the T cell repertoires of about 670 subjects and linked those repertoires to cytomegalovirus serostatus. Besides the first cohort of 550 to 750 subjects, a separate validation cohort made up of roughly 120 different subjects was used. High-throughput TCR immunosequencing, statistical association of individual TCRs with disease status, and machine learning were combined to predict cytomegalovirus infection status. In a later analysis, previously published TCR beta repertoires from roughly 710 donors were re-analyzed and high-resolution HLA genotyping was added so that TCR occurrence patterns could be studied. The later analysis used no new phenotypic data to find candidate immune exposures, relying instead on TCR beta sequences and their occurrence across donors. An earlier analysis of nearly 600 of the donors applied high-throughput TCR beta sequencing to assess whether each TCR beta V gene segment acted as functional or pseudogenic. Donor age, sex, ethnicity and CMV serostatus were collected together with the repertoire data. A later genetic analysis took genome-wide SNP genotypes for about three fifths of the 666 donors and used that subset as a discovery cohort. All discovery cohort repertoires had been generated using a single sequencing platform. HLA typing included class I and class II loci at four-digit resolution. Typing coverage varied by locus: about 620-630 donors for A, B, C, DRB1 and DQB1; roughly 510 for DQA1; more than 600 for DPA1; some 470 for DPB1. Roughly five DR-DQ haplotypes were handled as single units for association and clustering because linkage in the cohort was strong. Across around 400 genotyped donors of the cohort, an average of about 240,000 unique TCR beta nucleotide sequences per donor were sequenced, and roughly 20% of those sequences were non-productive.

The cohort was made up of around 720 healthy bone marrow donors. All cohort members were sampled while nominally healthy, although unrecorded immune exposures were likely present. The donor tested CMV seronegative, placing the donor among the 350 to 400 seronegative members of the cohort. Every donor gave a peripheral blood sample, and the peripheral blood mononuclear cells from that sample were used for TCR beta sequencing. Genomic DNA extraction from the blood cell samples was performed with the Qiagen DNeasy Blood Extraction Kit. The study at large found these results: Strong co-occurrence of HLA alleles, especially DR and DQ, made assigning TCR associations to individual alleles difficult. V-gene and J-gene trimming of TCR beta chains was associated with a missense DCLRE1C variant in a later genetic analysis, and the association was replicated in an independent cohort. According to the authors, the approach could potentially be generalized to other disease states and immunological phenotypes. For the cohort, immune exposure information was limited to CMV serostatus. Most TCR sequences were seen in very few donors, while some public TCRs were found in many individuals. In the study, approximately 160 TCR beta chains were listed as associated with cytomegalovirus. According to a later analysis, TCR association rates differed among HLA loci, with DRB1 alleles showing the most associated TCRs and HLA-C alleles showing the fewest. Because some donors lacked HLA typing at each locus, the association tests relied only on the typed subset. The classifier was reported to diagnose cytomegalovirus status with high specificity and sensitivity in both the original cohort and the validation cohort. Compared with equally common non-associated chains, HLA-associated TCR beta chains in a later analysis were more clonally expanded and had lower generation probabilities. In an earlier analysis of approximately 590 of the donors, most TCR beta V segments appeared in productive rearrangements about 87% or about 30% of the time, broadly matching IMGT annotations. Sequencing depth was assumed to be roughly uniform across donors in the presence/absence analyses, though that assumption may not hold. In vitro tests confirmed that three of the cytomegalovirus-associated TCR beta chains recognize cytomegalovirus antigens. Several of the top co-occurrence clusters appeared to be linked to parvovirus B19, influenza, CMV and Epstein-Barr virus, according to a later analysis. In a later analysis, most CMV-associated TCR beta chains were found to appear HLA-restricted, with HLA associations seemingly driven largely by CMV exposure. Only TCR beta chains were sequenced in this cohort, and the absence of alpha or paired-chain data limited detectable features. Correlated functional status among segregating V segments might reflect linkage disequilibrium, but an unknown experimental factor could not be ruled out. A later genetic analysis reported fewer N-insertions in productive TCRs among donors in an Asian-associated ancestry cluster than the approximately 700-donor mean. The sequencing pipeline was judged likely to have produced a cluster of highly shared sequence variants as a technical artifact. Because counts were too low, roughly 18 rarely observed V segments, including chromosome 9 orphons, were left out of the earlier analysis of 500 to 650 of the donors. A further reported finding was that TCR beta sequences accurately predicted the HLA-A and HLA-B alleles for most subjects in the first cohort. Some IMGT-functional V segments, including TRBV6-2 and TRBV6-3, could not be told apart with the 87-base-pair reads, so those segments were excluded. A later analysis associated 16,951 TCR beta sequences with specific HLA alleles at a false discovery rate of 0.05.

CDR1 GTSNPN and CDR2 SVGIG are derived from the germline V gene (reference sequence). From cysteine to phenylalanine, the CDR3 is 16 amino acids long. The only DNA kept is the CDR3, 48 bases in frame from the first base. The V end loses 0 bases and the J end loses 6 bases, and a stretch of 17 bases separates them. As concerns this clone: The specificity of this receptor is unknown. No base qualities exist here, and no much larger clone lies one base off it.

The library relied on the immunoSEQ multiplex PCR assay. For the multiplex PCR, a mixture combining 60 forward primers for TCR Vbeta segments and 13 reverse primers for TCR Jbeta segments was used. Amplification of the CDR3 region of rearranged TCR beta genes was performed with a multiplex PCR assay on genomic DNA. The Illumina HiSeq System was used to sequence the amplified TCR beta libraries as 87-base-pair reads. On the study's bioinformatics: Across the 500 to 700 repertoires, a later analysis counted 78 million or so unique TCR beta chains, about 10 million of which were shared by at least two donors. Raw reads were error-corrected and collapsed into unique sequences by a nearest-neighbor algorithm in which closely related sequences were merged to remove PCR and sequencing errors. To assign V, D and J gene segments, CDR3 sequences were aligned to IMGT reference sequences. Each retained sequence needed at least a six-nucleotide match to both a V gene segment and a J gene segment. Rearrangements were called productive when the CDR3 lacked stop codons and stayed in frame with V and J; all others were non-productive. CDR3 was defined by IMGT convention, running from the second conserved V-encoded cysteine to the conserved J-encoded phenylalanine. Sequences without an unambiguous match to a single V gene segment were excluded from the earlier analysis of about 600 of the donors. An earlier analysis of a few hundred of the donors classified V segments as functional when productive rearrangements were above 56.7% and as segregating when the standard deviation between donors was above 5%. A statistical classification framework was built for diagnosing cytomegalovirus status from the catalog of TCR beta chain sequences. In a later analysis, V and J genes were assigned by comparing TCR nucleotide sequences against IMGT/GENE-DB human TR gene sequences. Using the TCRdist pipeline, a later analysis assigned CDR3 sequences along with most-parsimonious VDJ recombination scenarios. In a later analysis, every TCR beta chain was defined by the combination of its CDR3 amino acid sequence and its V-gene family, and reads without a unique V-gene family were dropped. As a way to deal with suspected cross-contamination and a sequencing artifact, a later analysis dropped roughly 620 nucleotide sequences that were highly shared and had low generation probability. In a later analysis, a clonal expansion index was calculated for each public chain from normalized within-repertoire ranks of inferred template counts. In a later analysis, generation probabilities were computed using a VDJ recombination model fitted to out-of-frame rearrangements, and the results were checked against IGoR. In a later analysis, TCR-TCR, TCR-HLA and TCR-CMV co-occurrence was scored with hypergeometric tests, and a repertoire-size bias correction was applied to TCR pairs. To estimate false discovery rates, a later analysis permuted the HLA or CMV assignments 20 times. In a later analysis, co-occurring TCRs were grouped using DBSCAN, and TCRdist sequence similarity was added for clustering within HLA-allele-positive subsets. Co-occurrence clustering excluded repertoires with fewer than 30,000 or more than 120,000 public chains, plus five with anomalous nucleotide sharing. TCRdb took over this immuneACCESS table, retaining in-frame rearrangements with V and J assigned. Such tables are incomplete; in checked studies, under half of the missing clones stem from an unresolved V gene, and the remainder is unexplained. For V, J and clone size, that table is used; D and trimming come from the DNA. The sample has 80,000 or so clones on record, over 65% of them singletons. Of the sample, less than 4.5% falls within the top ten clones.

The origin of this receptor is a man aged 35-49 years in good health and CMV-seronegative. The sample taken for sequencing was PBMCs. The chain couples TRBV30 to TRBJ2-2; TRBD2 is a weak D gene call, 5 bases matching. The nucleotide sequence is TGTGCCTGGAGTGTGGTCCCCTGGAGGAGTGCCGGGGAGCTGTTTTTT. Its amino acids are CAWSVVPWRSAGELFF.